This T cell receptor beta chain was retrieved from a study of cytotoxic CD8 clonotypes in ibrutinib-treated CLL. Libraries were prepared by immunoSEQ multiplex PCR; TCRdb keeps only in-frame clonotypes and omits some of them. The profile shows more than 200,000 clones, roughly 65% of them singletons. The source of this sequence is a human donor with chronic lymphocytic leukemia. The source material was PBMCs, sampled after 12 months of ibrutinib treatment.

CDR3 bases: TGTGCCAGCAGTGGTTACGTGGGGGAGCAGTACTTC. The encoded protein is CASSGYVGEQYF. The chain uses TRBV2 and TRBJ2-7; no definite D call. CDR1 is SNHLY, CDR2 FYNNEI, per germline. Trimming cost V 4 bases and J 7 bases, with 11 bases left between them. The CDR3 has 12 amino acids.